Following are 16 T cell receptor beta chains from one sample sequenced in a study of blood T cell repertoires in COVID-19. Measured with immunoSEQ multiplex PCR; TCRdb has only the in-frame clones, and not every one. The sample holds 25,000 to 30,000 clones, over 85% seen once. Sequencing was done on a sample of peripheral blood. The source of these receptors is a man between 65 and 80 years old with active or convalescent COVID-19.

The V gene is TRBV7-2, the J gene TRBJ2-1; tentative D call: TRBD2 (5 bases). CDR1 and CDR2 (germline): SGHTA, FQGNSA. This CDR3 is built from 13 residues. The V gene lost 2 bases and the J gene lost 9 bases, with 11 bases spanning the gap. CDR3 sequence reads: CASSLIRGGEQFF. DNA for the CDR3: TGTGCCAGCAGCTTAATACGCGGAGGTGAGCAGTTCTTC.

The chain employs TRBV9 and TRBJ2-1; 9 bases agree with TRBD2. V trimming: 4 bases; J trimming: 1 base; junction bases outside the gene matches: 9. Germline V gives CDR1 SGDLS, CDR2 YYNGEE. The CDR3 is 17 amino acids. The DNA of the CDR3 is TGTGCCAGCAGCCCTCGGGCGACTAGCGGATCCTACAATGAGCAGTTCTTC. Amino acids: CASSPRATSGSYNEQFF.

This sequence joins TRBV7-3 and TRBJ2-2; 9 bases line up with TRBD1. The CDR3 extends over 17 amino acids. The ends lost 5 bases at V and 4 bases at J; junction bases unmatched: 11. From germline, CDR1 is SGHTA and CDR2 FQGTGA. Written as DNA, the CDR3 is TGTGCCAGCAGCCCCGAAGGGGGACAGGGAAGCACCGGGGAGCTGTTTTTT. This encodes CASSPEGGQGSTGELFF.

This chain uses TRBV7-2 with TRBJ1-4; maybe TRBD1 (6 bases). This CDR3 has 15 amino acids. V dropped 1 base and J dropped 9 bases, with 15 bases sitting between them. CDR1 is SGHTA, CDR2 FQGNSA, per germline. In DNA, the CDR3 is TGTGCCAGCAGCTTAGAAGGCCAGGGGAGTCAAAAACTGTTTTTT. It yields the protein CASSLEGQGSQKLFF.

The rearrangement uses TRBV7-9 and TRBJ2-5; 8 positions agree with TRBD1. Germline CDR1 and CDR2: SEHNR and FQNEAQ (reference sequence). The CDR3 loop spans 14 amino acids. J was trimmed by 1 base and V by 6 bases; bases with no gene match: 4. Here the CDR3 reads CASRPDRAQETQYF. CDR3 DNA sequence: TGTGCCAGCAGACCGGACAGGGCCCAAGAGACCCAGTACTTC. Filled out from reference TRBV7-9 and TRBJ2-5, the complete variable domain reads DTGVSQNPRHKITKRGQNVTFRCDPISEHNRLYWYRQTLGQGPEFLTYFQNEAQLEKSRLLSDRFSAERPKGSFSTLEIQRTEQGDSAMYLCASRPDRAQETQYFGPGTRLLVL.

The chain couples TRBV4-2 to TRBJ1-1, with TRBD1 as a possible D gene (6 bases). The CDR3 length is 15 residues. The V gene lost 0 bases and the J gene lost 3 bases, with 11 bases spanning the gap. Germline-derived CDR1 and CDR2 are LGHNA and YNFKEQ. CDR3 DNA sequence: TGTGCCAGCAGCCAAGAGTACAGGGCGGACACTGAAGCTTTCTTT. Translation gives CASSQEYRADTEAFF.

This clone was picked up a small number of times. The chain is built from TRBV3-1 (or the pseudogene TRBV3-2) and TRBJ2-7, with a possible D match to TRBD2 (5 bases). The CDR3 contains 13 residues. V gave up 2 bases and J gave up 7 bases, with 12 bases separating them. Germline V gene data show CDR1 as LGHDT and CDR2 as YNNKEL (reference sequence). The chain's CDR3 is CASSQTGGYEQYV. The CDR3 DNA reads as TGTGCCAGCAGCCAAACGGGCGGGTATGAGCAGTACGTC.

The chain recombines TRBV19 with TRBJ2-7; TRBD1 matches 7 bases. The V gene end was trimmed by 3 bases and the J gene end by 2 bases; junction bases not matched to a gene: 1. The CDR3 is made up of 13 amino acids. The germline V gene has CDR1 LNHDA and CDR2 SQIVND (reference sequence). CDR3 nucleotides: TGTGCCAGTAGTATCGGACAGGCCTACGAGCAGTACTTC. Amino acid sequence: CASSIGQAYEQYF.

The V and J genes are TRBV10-1 and TRBJ1-3; 7 bases line up with TRBD1. With V trimmed by 2 bases and J by 4 bases, 5 bases remained unmatched. Germline CDR1 and CDR2: WNHNN and SYGVQD (reference sequence). This CDR3 contains 15 residues. The CDR3 DNA sequence: TGCGCCAGCAGTGAGCACAGGGGATCGGGAAACACCATATATTTT. Translating it yields CASSEHRGSGNTIYF.

V and J are TRBV10-3 and TRBJ1-4, with 7 bases aligning to TRBD1. The CDR3 is 14 residues long. Trimming at V came to 6 bases and at J to 5 bases, leaving 6 bases not matched to a gene. Per germline, CDR1 ENHRY and CDR2 SYGVKD. In nucleotides, the CDR3 is TGTGCCATCAGCCGACAGGGTTCCAATGAAAAACTGTTTTTT. Its translation is CAISRQGSNEKLFF.

The chain couples TRBV30 to TRBJ2-7; D is undetermined. CDR1 and CDR2 from the germline V gene are GTSNPN and SVGIG (reference sequence). Trimming pared 4 bases from V and 3 bases from J, leaving 7 bases between. The CDR3 has 11 residues. CDR3 nucleotide sequence: TGTGCCTGGACCACCGGCTACGAGCAGTACTTC. This sequence encodes CAWTTGYEQYF. The variable domain in full, completed from reference TRBV30 and TRBJ2-7, reads SQTIHQWPATLVQPVGSPLSLECTVEGTSNPNLYWYRQAAGRGLQLLFYSVGIGQISSEVPQNLSASRPQDRQFILSSKKLLLSDSGFYLCAWTTGYEQYFGPGTRLTVT.

The chain joins TRBV5-4 to TRBJ2-7; 12 positions match TRBD1. V shed 0 bases, J shed 0 bases, and the junction held 13 bases outside the gene matches. This CDR3 is built from 20 residues. The germline CDR1 and CDR2 sequences are SGHNT and YYREEE (reference sequence). This CDR3 is CASSLGRDRGRLKSSYEQYV. The DNA for the CDR3 is TGTGCCAGCAGCTTGGGCCGGGACAGGGGGCGCTTAAAATCCTCCTACGAGCAGTACGTC.

The rearrangement joins TRBV6-1 to TRBJ2-1, with D maybe TRBD2 (5 bases). Trimming took 1 base from V and 0 from J, leaving 7 bases between them. Germline assignment: CDR1 MNHNS and CDR2 SASEGT. The CDR3 extends over 15 amino acids. The CDR3 spells CASSEVGSSYNEQFF. The CDR3 coding sequence is TGTGCCAGCAGTGAAGTGGGGAGCTCCTACAATGAGCAGTTCTTC.

This clone was found once. The gene calls are TRBV6-5 and TRBJ2-3, with D perhaps matching TRBD2 (6 bases). CDR1 MNHEY and CDR2 SVGAGI come from the germline V gene. The CDR3 extends over 13 amino acids. Trimming pared 10 bases from V and 0 bases from J, leaving 11 bases between. The CDR3 here is CATLTSSTDTQYF. The CDR3 bases are TGTGCCACCCTTACTAGCAGCACAGATACGCAGTATTTT.

The gene calls are TRBV10-3 and TRBJ1-2, with a weak D call TRBD1 (6 bases). The CDR3 spans 15 residues. In germline, CDR1 is ENHRY, CDR2 SYGVKD. V was trimmed by 0 bases and J by 4 bases, leaving 12 bases between them. For the CDR3, the DNA is TGTGCCATCAGTGAGTCGTTGGGGGCGGGCTATGGCTACACCTTC. Its protein is CAISESLGAGYGYTF.

The V and J genes are TRBV5-1 and TRBJ2-5; a weak D match, TRBD1 (7 bases). V lost 0 bases to trimming and J lost 4 bases, with 13 bases between them. From germline, CDR1 is SGHRS and CDR2 YFSETQ. The CDR3 is made up of 15 amino acids. The CDR3, as DNA: TGCGCCAGCAGCTTGGTGGGACAGACTAGAGAGACCCAGTACTTC. Amino acids: CASSLVGQTRETQYF.